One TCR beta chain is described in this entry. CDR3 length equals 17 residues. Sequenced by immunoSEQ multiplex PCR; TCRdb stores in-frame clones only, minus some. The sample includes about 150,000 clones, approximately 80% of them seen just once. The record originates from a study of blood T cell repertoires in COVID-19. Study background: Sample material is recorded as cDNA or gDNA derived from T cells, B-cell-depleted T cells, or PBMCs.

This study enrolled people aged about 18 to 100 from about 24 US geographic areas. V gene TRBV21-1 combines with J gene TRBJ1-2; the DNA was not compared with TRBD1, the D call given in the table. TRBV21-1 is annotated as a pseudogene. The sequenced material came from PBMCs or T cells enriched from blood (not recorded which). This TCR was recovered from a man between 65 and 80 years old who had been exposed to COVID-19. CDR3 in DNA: TGTGCCAGCAGCAAAGACCAAGGGACAGCGGCTAACTATGGCTACACCTTC. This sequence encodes CASSKDQGTAANYGYTF.